The entry below gives a single TCR beta chain sequence along with its context. As yet, its antigen is unknown. This sample stems from a study of cytomegalovirus exposure and HLA in healthy donors. The CDR3 sequence is 15 residues long. Germline CDR1 and CDR2: MNHNS and SASEGT. Trimming cost V 6 bases and J 7 bases; bases outside gene matches: 11. General observations from the study: Among TCR beta chains, those listed as cytomegalovirus-associated numbered approximately 150. A few chains linked to CMV were shown in vitro to be specific for CMV antigens. Many donors shared some public TCRs, even though most TCR sequences were rare.

This table comes from immunoSEQ multiplex PCR, and its TCRdb copy is limited to in-frame clones, with some not included. The sample lists 150,000 to 200,000 clones; around nine tenths were seen once. The receptor was isolated from a woman in her twenties or thirties in good health and CMV-seronegative. Source material: PBMCs. The rearrangement joins TRBV6-1 to TRBJ2-2; 7 positions agree with TRBD2. The chain's CDR3 is CASRPNLAEVGELFF. DNA of the CDR3: TGTGCCAGCAGACCCAATCTAGCGGAGGTCGGGGAGCTGTTTTTT.